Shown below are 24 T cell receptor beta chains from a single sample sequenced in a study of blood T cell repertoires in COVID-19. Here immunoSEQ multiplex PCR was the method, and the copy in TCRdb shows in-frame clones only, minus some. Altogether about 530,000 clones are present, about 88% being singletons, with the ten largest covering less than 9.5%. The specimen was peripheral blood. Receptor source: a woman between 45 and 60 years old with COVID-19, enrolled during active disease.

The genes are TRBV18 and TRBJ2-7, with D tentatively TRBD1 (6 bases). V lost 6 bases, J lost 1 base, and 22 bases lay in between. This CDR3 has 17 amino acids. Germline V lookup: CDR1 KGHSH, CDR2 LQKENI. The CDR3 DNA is TGTGCCAGCTCCAACCCTGGGCGGACAGACTCTTCCTACGAGCAGTACTTC. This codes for CASSNPGRTDSSYEQYF.

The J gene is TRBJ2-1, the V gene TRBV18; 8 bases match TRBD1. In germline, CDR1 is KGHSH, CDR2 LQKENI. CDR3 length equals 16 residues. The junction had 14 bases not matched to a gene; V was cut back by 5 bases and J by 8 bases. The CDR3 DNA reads TGTGCCAGCTCATCTCTGACAGGGGCGCCTAAGCATGAGCAGTTCTTC. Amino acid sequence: CASSSLTGAPKHEQFF.

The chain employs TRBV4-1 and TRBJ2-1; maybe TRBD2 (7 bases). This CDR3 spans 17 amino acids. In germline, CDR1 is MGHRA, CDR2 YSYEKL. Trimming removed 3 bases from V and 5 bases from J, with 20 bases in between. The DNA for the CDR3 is TGCGCCAGCAGCCAGGGGGGGGCCAAGAGGGGCCACAATGAGCAGTTCTTC. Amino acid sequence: CASSQGGAKRGHNEQFF.

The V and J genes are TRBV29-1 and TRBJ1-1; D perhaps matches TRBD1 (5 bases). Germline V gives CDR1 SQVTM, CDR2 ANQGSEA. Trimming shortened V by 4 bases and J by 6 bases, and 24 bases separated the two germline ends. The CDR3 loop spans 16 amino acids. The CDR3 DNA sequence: TGCAGCGTTGGGAAGGGGACTGCGGCGAGGAGAGCTGAAGCTTTCTTT. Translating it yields CSVGKGTAARRAEAFF.

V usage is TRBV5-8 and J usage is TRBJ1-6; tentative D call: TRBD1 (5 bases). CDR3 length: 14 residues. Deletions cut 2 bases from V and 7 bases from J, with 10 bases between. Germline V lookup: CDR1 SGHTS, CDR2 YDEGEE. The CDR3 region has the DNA TGTGCCAGCAGCTTCCGAGACAGAAATTCACCCCTCCACTTT. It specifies CASSFRDRNSPLHF.

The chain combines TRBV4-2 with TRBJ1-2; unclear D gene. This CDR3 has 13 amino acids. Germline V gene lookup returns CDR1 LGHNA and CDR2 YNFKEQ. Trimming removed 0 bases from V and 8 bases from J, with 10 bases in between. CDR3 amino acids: CASSQDRGRGYTF. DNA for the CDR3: TGTGCCAGCAGCCAAGATCGTGGGAGGGGCTACACCTTC.

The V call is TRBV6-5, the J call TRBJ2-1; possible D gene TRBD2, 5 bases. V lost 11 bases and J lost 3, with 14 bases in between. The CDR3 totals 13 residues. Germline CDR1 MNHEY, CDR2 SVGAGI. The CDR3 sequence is CAALRADYNEQFF. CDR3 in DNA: TGTGCCGCTCTGAGGGCTGACTACAATGAGCAGTTCTTC.

This chain's CDR3 is CASSILQASEKLFF. The CDR3 DNA reads as TGTGCCAGTAGTATTCTTCAGGCGTCGGAAAAACTGTTTTTT. The chain employs TRBV19 and TRBJ1-4; D is uncertain. The CDR3 has 14 amino acids. The V end lost 3 bases, the J end lost 8 bases, and 13 bases lay between the germline ends. The V gene's germline CDR1 is LNHDA and CDR2 SQIVND (reference sequence).

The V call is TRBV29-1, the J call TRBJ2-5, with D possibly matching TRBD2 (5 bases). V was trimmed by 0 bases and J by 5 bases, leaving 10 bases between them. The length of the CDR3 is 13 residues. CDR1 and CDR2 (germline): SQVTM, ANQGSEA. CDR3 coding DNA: TGCAGCGTTGAAGAAGGACGAGGGGAGACCCAGTACTTC. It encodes CSVEEGRGETQYF.

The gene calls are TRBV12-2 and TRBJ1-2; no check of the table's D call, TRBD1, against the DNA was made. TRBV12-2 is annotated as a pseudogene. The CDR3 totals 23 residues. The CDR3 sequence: CASRLVALPTGTVSLHTNYGYTF. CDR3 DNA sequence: TGTGCAAGTCGCTTAGTGGCCCTTCCAACAGGGACAGTCTCTCTACACACTAACTATGGCTACACCTTC.

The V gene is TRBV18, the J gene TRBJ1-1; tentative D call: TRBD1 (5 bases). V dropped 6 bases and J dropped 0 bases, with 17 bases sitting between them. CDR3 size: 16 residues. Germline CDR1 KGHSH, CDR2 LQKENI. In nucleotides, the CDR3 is TGTGCCAGCTCGACTTCGAGGACAAGTATGAACACTGAAGCTTTCTTT. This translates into CASSTSRTSMNTEAFF.

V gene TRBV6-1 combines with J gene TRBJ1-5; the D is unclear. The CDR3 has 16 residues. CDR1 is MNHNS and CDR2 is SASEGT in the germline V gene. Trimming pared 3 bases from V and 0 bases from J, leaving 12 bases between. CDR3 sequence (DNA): TGTGCCAGCAGTGAGGTATCCGGGAGTAGCAATCAGCCCCAGCATTTT. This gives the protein CASSEVSGSSNQPQHF.

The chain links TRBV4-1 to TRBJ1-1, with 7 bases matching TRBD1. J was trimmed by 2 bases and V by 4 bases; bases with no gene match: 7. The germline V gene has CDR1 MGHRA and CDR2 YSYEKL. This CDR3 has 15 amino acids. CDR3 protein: CASSLHTGANTEAFF. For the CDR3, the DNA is TGCGCCAGCAGCCTCCACACAGGGGCAAACACTGAAGCTTTCTTT.

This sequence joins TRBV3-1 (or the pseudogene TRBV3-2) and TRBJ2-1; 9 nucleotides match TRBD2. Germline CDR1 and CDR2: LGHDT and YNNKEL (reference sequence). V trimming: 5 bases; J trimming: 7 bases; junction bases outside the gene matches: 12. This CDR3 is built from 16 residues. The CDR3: CASSDAGAGGANEQFF. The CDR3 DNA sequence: TGTGCCAGCAGCGATGCAGGAGCGGGGGGCGCTAATGAGCAGTTCTTC.

The CDR3 nucleotides are TGTGCCAGCAGTGATGGGACATTCACATTCGAGCAGTACTTC. Amino acid sequence: CASSDGTFTFEQYF. The chain joins TRBV6-2 or TRBV6-3 to TRBJ2-7; D is possibly TRBD1 (6 bases). The germline V gene encodes CDR1 MNHEY and CDR2 SVGEGT. This CDR3 region has 14 residues. Trimming removed 5 bases from V and 6 bases from J, with 17 bases in between.

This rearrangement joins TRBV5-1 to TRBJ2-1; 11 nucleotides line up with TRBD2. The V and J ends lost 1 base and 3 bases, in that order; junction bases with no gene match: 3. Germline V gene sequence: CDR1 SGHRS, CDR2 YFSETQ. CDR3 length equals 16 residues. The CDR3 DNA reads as TGCGCCAGCAGCTTGACCCTAGCGGGGGGCTACAATGAGCAGTTCTTC. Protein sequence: CASSLTLAGGYNEQFF. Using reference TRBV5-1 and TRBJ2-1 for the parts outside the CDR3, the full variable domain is KAGVTQTPRYLIKTRGQQVTLSCSPISGHRSVSWYQQTPGQGLQFLFEYFSETQRNKGNFPGRFSGRQFSNSRSEMNVSTLELGDSALYLCASSLTLAGGYNEQFFGPGTRLTVL.

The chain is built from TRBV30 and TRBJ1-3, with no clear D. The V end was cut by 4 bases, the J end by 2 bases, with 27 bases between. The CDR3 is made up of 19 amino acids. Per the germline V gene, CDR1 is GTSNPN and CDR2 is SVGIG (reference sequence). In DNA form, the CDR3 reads TGTGCCTGGATGGGAGGCGGTCGCGGGGTCTTGGGTACTGGAAACACCATATATTTT. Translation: CAWMGGGRGVLGTGNTIYF.

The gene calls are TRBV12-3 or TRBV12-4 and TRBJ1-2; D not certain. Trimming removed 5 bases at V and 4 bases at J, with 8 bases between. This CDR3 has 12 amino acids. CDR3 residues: CASSRWAYGYTF. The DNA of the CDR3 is TGTGCCAGCAGTCGGTGGGCCTATGGCTACACCTTC.

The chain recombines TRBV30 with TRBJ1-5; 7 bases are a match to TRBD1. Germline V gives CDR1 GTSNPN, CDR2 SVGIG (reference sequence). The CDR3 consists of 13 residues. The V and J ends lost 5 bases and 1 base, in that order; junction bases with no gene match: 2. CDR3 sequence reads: CAWGDSSNQPQHF. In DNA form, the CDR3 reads TGTGCCTGGGGGGACAGCAGCAATCAGCCCCAGCATTTT.

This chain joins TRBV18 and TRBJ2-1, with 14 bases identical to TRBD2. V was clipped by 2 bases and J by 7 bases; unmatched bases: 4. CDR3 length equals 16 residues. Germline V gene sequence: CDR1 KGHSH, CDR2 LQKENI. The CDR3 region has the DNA TGTGCCAGCTCACCAGGACTAGCGGGGGGCATGAATGAGCAGTTCTTC. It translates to CASSPGLAGGMNEQFF.

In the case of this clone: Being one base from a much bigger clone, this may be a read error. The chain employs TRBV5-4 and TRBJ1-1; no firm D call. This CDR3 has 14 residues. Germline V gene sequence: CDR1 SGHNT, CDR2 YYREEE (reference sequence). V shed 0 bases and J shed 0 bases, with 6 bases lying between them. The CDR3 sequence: CASSLEQLNTEAFF. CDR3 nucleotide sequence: TGTGCCAGCAGCTTGGAACAGCTGAACACTGAAGCTTTCTTT.

CDR3 in DNA: TGTGCCTGGAGTCCCACTAAAATTGAGCAGTTCTTC. Residues: CAWSPTKIEQFF. This chain links TRBV30 with TRBJ2-1; D gene uncertain. Germline V CDR1 and CDR2: GTSNPN, SVGIG (reference sequence). This CDR3 is 12 amino acids long. The V gene lost 2 bases and the J gene lost 9 bases, with 11 bases spanning the gap.

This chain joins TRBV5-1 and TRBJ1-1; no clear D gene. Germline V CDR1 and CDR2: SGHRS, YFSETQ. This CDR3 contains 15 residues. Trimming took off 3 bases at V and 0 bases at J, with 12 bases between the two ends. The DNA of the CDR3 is TGCGCCAGCAGCTACGCGGGAGTTTTGAACACTGAAGCTTTCTTT. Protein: CASSYAGVLNTEAFF.

The CDR3 reads CASSGPGQTNTEAFF. The CDR3 DNA reads as TGTGCCAGCAGTGGGCCGGGACAAACGAACACTGAAGCTTTCTTT. This sequence joins TRBV2 and TRBJ1-1; the D gene is possibly TRBD1 (6 bases). Trimming pared 4 bases from V and 1 base from J, leaving 13 bases between. The CDR3 sequence is 15 residues long. From germline, CDR1 is SNHLY and CDR2 FYNNEI.